The rows below give T cell receptor beta chains drawn from one sample of a study of human CD8 memory T cell subsets. TCRdb derives one entry per CDR3 protein from the 5' RACE reads, leaving out DNA. The listing contains around 4,200 distinct CDR3 sequences. The sequenced sample consisted of CD8+ T cells from PBMCs. These receptors originate from a human donor in good health. Both conserved end residues are part of each CDR3. Each record gives: V gene, clone size, J gene, CDR3 protein. Clone sizes are given selectively: once, few, many, or a class where the clone is expanded.

V: TRBV11-3
size: medium-sized
J: TRBJ1-1
CDR3: CASSLEGGHKAFF

V: TRBV6-5
size: .
J: TRBJ2-7
CDR3: CASSLGPSSYEQYF

V: TRBV7-9
size: .
J: TRBJ2-5
CDR3: CASSFWALGEETQYF

V: TRBV20-1
size: .
J: TRBJ1-2
CDR3: CSAGTGRVDPHYGYTF

V: TRBV3-1
size: medium-sized
J: TRBJ2-1
CDR3: CASSQATSGGYNEQFF

V: TRBV12-3/TRBV12-4
size: large
J: TRBJ2-5
CDR3: CASSLPEGETQYF

V: TRBV25-1
size: .
J: TRBJ2-2
CDR3: CASSESGYTGELFF

V: TRBV4-3
size: medium-sized
J: TRBJ2-7
CDR3: CASSQDQGPRGQYF

V: TRBV24-1
size: .
J: TRBJ2-2
CDR3: CATSDLSTENTGELFF

V: TRBV5-1
size: .
J: TRBJ2-7
CDR3: CASSLYGAYEQYF

V: TRBV12-3/TRBV12-4
size: .
J: TRBJ2-1
CDR3: CASSPSGGSSYNEQFF

V: TRBV6-2/TRBV6-3
size: medium-sized
J: TRBJ1-1
CDR3: CASSYIENTEAFF

V: TRBV5-4
size: .
J: TRBJ2-3
CDR3: CASSSEQIRLDTQYF

V: TRBV28
size: .
J: TRBJ2-7
CDR3: CASSSPRTYYEQYF

V: TRBV6-2/TRBV6-3
size: .
J: TRBJ2-7
CDR3: CASSYSHTSYEQYF

V: TRBV6-4
size: .
J: TRBJ2-2
CDR3: CASSERGNTGELFF

V: TRBV12-3/TRBV12-4
size: medium-sized
J: TRBJ2-5
CDR3: CASSSRGEPSETQYF

V: TRBV13
size: .
J: TRBJ2-7
CDR3: CASSFPPSHEQYF

V: TRBV5-1
size: .
J: TRBJ1-2
CDR3: CASSSGGPNYGYTF

V: TRBV4-2
size: .
J: TRBJ2-7
CDR3: CASSQDEERKSSYEQYF

V: TRBV20-1
size: medium-sized
J: TRBJ2-1
CDR3: CSASFRTSDEQFF

V: TRBV10-3
size: .
J: TRBJ1-1
CDR3: CAISDLTGAEAFF